This TCR beta chain was recovered during a study of identical twins. Study-level results: Reduced insertions were recorded for abundant cord blood beta clonotypes, with no such pattern in memory repertoires. Invariant MAIT and iNKT cells are populations that could partly confound zero-insertion analyses. Recombination models fit unrelated individuals' TCR alpha sharing but underestimated twins'.

There are many counts of this clonotype. The antigen is undetermined. Unique molecular identifiers were in the cDNA, with template-switch universal primer binding. TCRdb reprocessed the 5' RACE reads via MiXCR and lists one record per CDR3 protein. The sample lists hundreds of thousands of distinct CDR3 sequences; more than 6.5% were seen once. The CDR3 runs to 17 residues. The V and J ends lost 0 bases and 7 bases respectively, with 21 bases between them. Separately, the same data were catalogued under a study of yellow fever vaccine responses in identical twins.

The chain employs TRBV12-3 or TRBV12-4 and TRBJ1-2; weak D call: TRBD1 (5 bases). Sequenced sample: PBMCs. The TCR comes from a woman aged 18-30 years in good health. CDR3 DNA sequence: TGTGCCAGCAGTTTAGCCCCTCGGCGGGCGGGGGAACCTGGCTACACCTTC. It codes for CASSLAPRRAGEPGYTF.